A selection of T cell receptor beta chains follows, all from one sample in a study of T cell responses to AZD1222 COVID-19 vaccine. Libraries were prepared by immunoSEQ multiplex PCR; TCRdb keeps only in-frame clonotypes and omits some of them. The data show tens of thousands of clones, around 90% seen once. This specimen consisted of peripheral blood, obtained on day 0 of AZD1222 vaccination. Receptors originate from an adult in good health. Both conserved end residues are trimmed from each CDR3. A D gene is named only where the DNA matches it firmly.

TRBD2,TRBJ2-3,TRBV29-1,SAQAGGPVTDTQY
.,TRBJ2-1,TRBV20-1,SASKNYEQF
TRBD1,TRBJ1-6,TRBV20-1,SASIRGQGNSPLH
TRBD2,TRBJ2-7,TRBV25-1,ASSAGLGAYEQY
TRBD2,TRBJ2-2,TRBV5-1,ASSTLSGSLGELF
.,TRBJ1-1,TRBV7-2,ASSFISDTEAF
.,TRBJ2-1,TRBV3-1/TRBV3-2,ASSPLGGTSYNEQF
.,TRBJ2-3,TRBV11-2,ASSLRDPTDTQY
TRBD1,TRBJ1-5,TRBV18,ASSLKILGTGEKGDQPQH
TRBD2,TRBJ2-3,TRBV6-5,ASRRSGRAGDTQY
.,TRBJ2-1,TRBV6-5,ASSHGDRVEQF
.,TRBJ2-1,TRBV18,ASSPGNIRANEQF
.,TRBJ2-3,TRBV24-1,ATSDWGFGLMDTQY
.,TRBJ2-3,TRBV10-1,ATADKTSRDTQY
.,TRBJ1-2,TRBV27,ASSFTGLGYGYT
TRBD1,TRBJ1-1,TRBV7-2,ASSFYHRGTEAF
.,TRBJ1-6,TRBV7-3,ASSLTAQSSPLH
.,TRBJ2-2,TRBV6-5,ASSSSWGTNTGELF
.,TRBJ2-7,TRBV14,ASKTTGSHEQY